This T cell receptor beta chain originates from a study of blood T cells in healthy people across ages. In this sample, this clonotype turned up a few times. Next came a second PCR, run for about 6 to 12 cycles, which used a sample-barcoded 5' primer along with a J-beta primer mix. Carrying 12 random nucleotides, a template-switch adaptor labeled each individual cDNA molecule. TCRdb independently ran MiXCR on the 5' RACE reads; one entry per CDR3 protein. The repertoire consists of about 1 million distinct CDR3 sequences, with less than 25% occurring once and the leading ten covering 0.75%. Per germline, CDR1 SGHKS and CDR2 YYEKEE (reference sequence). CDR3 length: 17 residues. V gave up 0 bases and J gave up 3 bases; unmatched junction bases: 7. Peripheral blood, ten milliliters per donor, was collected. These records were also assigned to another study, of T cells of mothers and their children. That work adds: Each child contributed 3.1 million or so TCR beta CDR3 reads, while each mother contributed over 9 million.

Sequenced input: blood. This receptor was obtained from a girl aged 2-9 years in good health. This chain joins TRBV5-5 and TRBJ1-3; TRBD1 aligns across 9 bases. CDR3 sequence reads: CASSLVPGQGFGNTIYF. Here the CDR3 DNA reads TGTGCCAGCAGCTTGGTCCCGGGACAGGGTTTTGGAAACACCATATATTTT. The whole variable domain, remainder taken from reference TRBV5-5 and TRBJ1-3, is DAGVTQSPTHLIKTRGQQVTLRCSPISGHKSVSWYQQVLGQGPQFIFQYYEKEERGRGNFPDRFSARQFPNYSSELNVNALLLGDSALYLCASSLVPGQGFGNTIYFGEGSWLTVV.